The T cell receptor (beta chain) described here comes from a study of T cells in Graves' hyperthyroidism and ophthalmopathy. The study's findings and limits: Peripheral blood also featured most of the thyroid clonotypes expanded above 0.001.

It was RNA transcripts that yielded the amplified TCR beta CDR3 regions. The study used the HTBI primer set for a first-round RT-PCR of the TCR CDR3. TCRdb independently ran MiXCR on the multiplex PCR reads; one entry per CDR3 protein. The sample lists some 700,000 distinct CDR3 sequences; about 18% were seen once. For this clonotype: Its antigen remains unidentified.

Sequencing was carried out using blood. The origin of this receptor is a man aged 50 to 59 with Graves' hyperthyroidism.

The CDR3 region has the DNA TGTGCCAGCAGATGGACTAGCGGGGAACCTAGCACAGATACGCAGTATTTT. Protein: CASRWTSGEPSTDTQYF. V usage is TRBV2 and J usage is TRBJ2-3; 12 nucleotides agree with TRBD2. CDR1 and CDR2 (germline): SNHLY, FYNNEI. V trimming: 6 bases; J trimming: 0 bases; junction bases outside the gene matches: 7. The CDR3 runs 17 residues.